A single sample gave rise to the 23 T cell receptor beta chains below, sequenced in a study of blood T cells in healthy people across ages. Sample-barcoded 5' priming and a J-beta primer mix drove a second PCR of roughly 6 to 12 cycles. TCRdb fed the 5' RACE reads into MiXCR, producing one record per CDR3 protein. The table includes approximately 2,000,000 distinct CDR3 sequences, around 40% detected once. The material sequenced was blood. These receptors originate from a human donor in good health.

Here the CDR3 DNA reads TGCAGTGCCTTTCCGGGCTGGGAGACCCAGTACTTC. Translation gives CSAFPGWETQYF. This sequence joins TRBV20-1 and TRBJ2-7; D is undetermined. TRBJ2-5 matches the DNA end more closely, so the J call is doubtful. This CDR3 has 12 residues. Germline loops: CDR1 DFQATT, CDR2 SNEGSKA (reference sequence).

For this clonotype: An end of the junction differs from the germline gene, which may be a read error. The chain couples TRBV13 to TRBJ2-6; D is possibly TRBD1 (5 bases). Germline loops: CDR1 PRHDT, CDR2 FYEKMQ (reference sequence). This CDR3 comprises 15 residues. CDR3 in amino acids: CASSLVNSGANALTF. In DNA, the CDR3 is TGTGCCAGCAGCCTTGTAAACTCTGGGGCCAACGCCCTGACTTTC.

This rearrangement joins TRBV7-8 to TRBJ1-5, with D maybe TRBD1 (5 bases). The germline V and J ends were trimmed by 5 bases and 3 bases, with 17 bases remaining between them. Germline-derived CDR1 and CDR2 are SGHVS and FQNEAQ. This CDR3 region has 16 residues. DNA for the CDR3: TGTGCCAGCAGCCCAAAAGCGGGGGTATTCAATCAGCCCCAGCATTTT. Protein product: CASSPKAGVFNQPQHF.

The chain carries TRBV30 and TRBJ1-2; TRBD1 agrees at 7 bases. Germline V gives CDR1 GTSNPN, CDR2 SVGIG (reference sequence). V shed 2 bases and J 6 bases; nucleotides not matched to a gene: 12. This CDR3 spans 15 amino acids. The CDR3 DNA reads as TGTGCCTGGAGTCCACCGCCAGGGGGGCTCCATGGCTACACCTTC. This translates into CAWSPPPGGLHGYTF.

This chain joins TRBV5-6 and TRBJ2-3; tentatively, D is TRBD2 (6 bases). Trimming shortened V by 3 bases and J by 2 bases, and 13 bases separated the two germline ends. CDR1 SGHDT and CDR2 YYEEEE come from the germline V gene. The CDR3 contains 15 residues. The CDR3 DNA reads as TGTGCCAGCAGCTCATGGACTACCTACACAGATACGCAGTATTTT. Amino acid sequence: CASSSWTTYTDTQYF.

There are a few counts of this clonotype. This CDR3 reads CSVHRASGGAQYF. As DNA, the CDR3 is TGCAGCGTCCACAGGGCCAGCGGGGGCGCGCAGTACTTC. This sequence joins TRBV29-1 and TRBJ2-7; the match to TRBD2 covers 8 bases. CDR1 SQVTM and CDR2 ANQGSEA come from the germline V gene. J lost 9 bases, V lost 6 bases, and 13 bases had no gene match. This CDR3 contains 13 residues.

CDR3 DNA: TGTGCCACCAGCAGAGAGGTGGGGGGCTGGGAGACCCAGTACTTC. Its protein product is CATSREVGGWETQYF. The rearrangement joins TRBV15 to TRBJ2-5, with D perhaps being TRBD1 or TRBD2 (6 bases each). Germline-derived CDR1 and CDR2 are LNHNV and YYDKDF (reference sequence). The CDR3 length is 15 residues. The V end was cut by 0 bases, the J end by 5 bases, with 13 bases between.

This rearrangement joins TRBV7-2 to TRBJ1-6, with no clear D. V was pared by 4 bases and J by 13 bases, with 20 bases between. CDR1 is SGHTA, CDR2 FQGNSA, per germline. This CDR3 has 15 residues. CDR3 nucleotide sequence: TGTGCCAGCAGCTCCGACGGCCTAAGAACCTTGCCCCTCCACTTT. Translating gives CASSSDGLRTLPLHF.

This clonotype was seen only a few times. The rearrangement uses TRBV7-2 and TRBJ2-7, with 7 bases identical to TRBD1. This CDR3 region has 14 residues. Trimming at V came to 5 bases and at J to 4 bases, leaving 8 bases not matched to a gene. Germline-derived CDR1 and CDR2 are SGHTA and FQGNSA. The CDR3 reads CTSSEGQRAYEQYF. The DNA of the CDR3 is TGTACCAGCAGCGAGGGACAGAGGGCTTACGAGCAGTACTTC.

The V gene is TRBV9, the J gene TRBJ1-2; the D gene is possibly TRBD1 (6 bases). The CDR3 runs 18 residues. Trimming removed 0 bases from V and 5 bases from J, with 23 bases in between. Germline lookup yields CDR1 SGDLS and CDR2 YYNGEE. The CDR3 spells CASSVAKVENRAGYGYTF. In nucleotides, the CDR3 is TGTGCCAGCAGCGTAGCTAAGGTAGAAAACAGGGCAGGATATGGCTACACCTTC.

The sample holds a few counts of this clonotype. The chain employs TRBV7-2 and TRBJ2-2; no clear D. Trimming took off 1 base at V and 0 bases at J, with 3 bases between the two ends. In germline, CDR1 is SGHTA, CDR2 FQGNSA. The CDR3 runs 14 residues. CDR3 amino acids: CASSLESNTGELFF. The CDR3 nucleotides are TGTGCCAGCAGCTTAGAATCGAACACCGGGGAGCTGTTTTTT. Complete variable domain (other parts from reference TRBV7-2 and TRBJ2-2): GAGVSQSPSNKVTEKGKDVELRCDPISGHTALYWYRQSLGQGLEFLIYFQGNSAPDKSGLPSDRFSAERTGGSVSTLTIQRTQQEDSAVYLCASSLESNTGELFFGEGSRLTVL.

In this sample, this clonotype turned up a few times. The rearrangement links TRBV4-2 to TRBJ2-4; 7 bases are shared with TRBD1. The DNA end is a closer match to TRBJ2-7, so the J assignment may be wrong. Germline loops: CDR1 LGHNA, CDR2 YNFKEQ. The CDR3 has 15 amino acids. CDR3 nucleotide sequence: TGTGCCAGCAGCCTAATAGGGACAGAGAATAGCGAGCAGTACTTC. Protein product: CASSLIGTENSEQYF.

This clonotype was counted a few times. The chain combines TRBV7-9 with TRBJ2-5, with D hard to call. V lost 1 base and J lost 4, with 13 bases in between. Germline CDR1 SEHNR, CDR2 FQNEAQ (reference sequence). CDR3 length: 15 amino acids. The CDR3 protein is CASSLGPSVGETQYF. Written as DNA, the CDR3 is TGTGCCAGCAGCTTAGGGCCCAGCGTCGGAGAGACCCAGTACTTC.

This chain's CDR3 is CASSQGHMTGGQPQHF. In DNA, the CDR3 is TGCGCCAGCAGCCAAGGCCACATGACAGGGGGTCAGCCCCAGCATTTT. The chain is built from TRBV4-3 and TRBJ1-5; 9 positions agree with TRBD1. Unmatched junction bases numbered 7, after V lost 1 base and J lost 6 bases. The CDR3 covers 16 residues. CDR1 and CDR2 from the germline V gene are LGHNA and YSLEER.

V usage is TRBV20-1 and J usage is TRBJ2-1; 12 positions match TRBD2. Germline-derived CDR1 and CDR2 are DFQATT and SNEGSKA (reference sequence). J lost 7 bases, V lost 5 bases, and 6 bases had no gene match. The CDR3 is made up of 14 amino acids. The CDR3 sequence is CSAASGGAGNEQFF. The CDR3 bases are TGCAGTGCTGCTAGCGGGGGGGCTGGAAATGAGCAGTTCTTC.

The rearrangement uses TRBV5-5 and TRBJ1-5; possible D gene TRBD1, 5 bases. CDR1 SGHKS and CDR2 YYEKEE come from the germline V gene (reference sequence). Between the trimmed V and J ends, which lost 4 bases and 6 bases, there was a span of 11 bases. The CDR3 sequence is 13 residues long. Here the CDR3 DNA reads TGTGCCAGCAGCAGGGGCCCCCGTCAGCCCCAGCATTTT. This translates into CASSRGPRQPQHF.

This clonotype was found a few times. This rearrangement joins TRBV6-2 or TRBV6-3 to TRBJ2-4; tentative D call: TRBD1 (6 bases). The J call may be incorrect, as the DNA end agrees better with TRBJ2-7. This CDR3 is built from 14 residues. Per the germline V gene, CDR1 is MNHEY and CDR2 is SVGEGT. The CDR3 DNA reads TGTGCCAGCAGTTTTTCCGGGACACACTTCGAGCAGTACTTC. It codes for CASSFSGTHFEQYF.

The chain recombines TRBV9 with TRBJ1-4, with unresolved D. The germline V and J ends were trimmed by 3 bases and 3 bases, with 12 bases remaining between them. This CDR3 spans 15 amino acids. Germline V gene data show CDR1 as SGDLS and CDR2 as YYNGEE. The CDR3 region has the DNA TGTGCCAGCAGCGCGACTGGTGACCCTAATGAAAAACTGTTTTTT. It is translated as CASSATGDPNEKLFF.

J is TRBJ1-4 and V is TRBV12-3 or TRBV12-4; D might be TRBD1 (6 bases). V was pared by 6 bases and J by 6 bases, with 11 bases between. This CDR3 has 13 residues. CDR3 region: CASRIGGYEKLFF. The DNA of the CDR3 is TGTGCCAGCAGAATAGGGGGGTATGAAAAACTGTTTTTT.

V and J are TRBV7-9 and TRBJ2-7; either TRBD1 or TRBD2 may fit D (5 bases each). With 5 bases removed from V and 2 bases from J, the gap between germline ends came to 22 bases. Germline CDR1 is SEHNR and CDR2 is FQNEAQ (reference sequence). The CDR3 is made up of 17 amino acids. CDR3 nucleotides: TGTGCCAGCAGCCACGCCGAATTGACTCGAGGGGCCTACGAGCAGTACTTC. Translated, it gives CASSHAELTRGAYEQYF.

J is TRBJ2-3 and V is TRBV28; D is unresolved. The germline gives CDR1 MDHEN, CDR2 SYDVKM. The germline V and J ends were trimmed by 5 bases and 6 bases, with 18 bases remaining between them. This CDR3 has 15 residues. The CDR3 is CASSPGAAQADTQYF. Written as DNA, the CDR3 is TGTGCCAGCAGTCCGGGTGCAGCCCAGGCGGATACGCAGTATTTT.

J is TRBJ2-1 and V is TRBV12-3 or TRBV12-4; TRBD2 matches 13 bases. The CDR3 has 15 residues. The V gene end was trimmed by 7 bases and the J gene end by 8 bases; junction bases not matched to a gene: 8. The CDR3 reads CASTFTSGGAHEQFF. The DNA for the CDR3 is TGTGCCAGCACCTTTACTAGCGGGGGGGCCCATGAGCAGTTCTTC.

The rearrangement links TRBV10-3 to TRBJ2-7; D possibly uses TRBD1 or TRBD2 (5 bases each). V lost 10 bases and J lost 3, with 19 bases in between. Looked up from germline, CDR1 is ENHRY and CDR2 is SYGVKD. The CDR3 runs 14 residues. For the CDR3, the DNA is TGTGCCACCTCAAACCCCGGGACCGACTACGAGCAGTACTTC. Translating it yields CATSNPGTDYEQYF.